This TCR beta chain was sequenced during a study of CD8 T cells in Susac syndrome. Sequencing of TCR beta, carried out with a high-throughput approach, was applied to CD8+ and CD4+ T cells from the blood. The multiple sclerosis controls were treatment-naive patients, and their relapsing-remitting disease was stable or active. RNA amounts of about 0.45 to 1 ug underwent reverse transcription with random hexamers. TCR beta CDR3 was amplified by immunoSEQ multiplex PCR. This amplification extended across 54 Vbeta and 13 Jbeta segments. From the immunoSEQ multiplex PCR reads, TCRdb called clonotypes with MiXCR, one entry per CDR3 protein. The sample records roughly 70,000 distinct CDR3 sequences, roughly 95% being singletons. The trim removed 4 bases at V and 4 bases at J, leaving 4 bases unmatched. CDR1 and CDR2 from the germline V gene are SQVTM and ANQGSEA. The CDR3 runs to 14 residues.

The gene calls are TRBV29-1 and TRBJ2-3; 11 bases line up with TRBD2. The origin of this receptor is a human donor with multiple sclerosis. Sequenced sample: CD4+ T cells from PBMCs. The CDR3 DNA reads as TGCAGCGTTGGACTAGCGGGGCGCGCAGATACGCAGTATTTT. Translation gives CSVGLAGRADTQYF.